This T cell receptor beta chain was identified during a study of T cells after yellow fever vaccination. Findings of the study overall: Across the CD4 and CD8 compartments, a small share of clonotypes was present in both. Clones that expanded after primary vaccination mostly reappeared after the booster (just under 98% CD4, 75% to 90% CD8).

This CDR3 has 13 amino acids. Trimming cost V 2 bases and J 5 bases, with 8 bases left between them. CDR1 LGHDT and CDR2 YNNKEL come from the germline V gene (reference sequence). Generation of TCR cDNA used 5'RACE template switching (which added a universal primer site and UMIs). TCRdb re-derived calls from the 5' RACE reads in MiXCR, one entry per CDR3 protein. Among some 260,000 distinct CDR3 sequences, 5.2% were seen once, and the ten largest hold roughly 3.5%. This clonotype was counted between two and nine times. Its target is unknown. The sample consisted of CD4+ T cells sorted from PBMCs, taken on the day of the yellow fever booster vaccination. The origin of this receptor is a man aged 18 to 30 who received the YFV17D yellow fever vaccine. The chain employs TRBV3-1 and TRBJ2-3; unclear D gene. The CDR3 sequence is CASSQSFIDTQYF. The CDR3 coding sequence is TGTGCCAGCAGCCAATCATTCATAGATACGCAGTATTTT.